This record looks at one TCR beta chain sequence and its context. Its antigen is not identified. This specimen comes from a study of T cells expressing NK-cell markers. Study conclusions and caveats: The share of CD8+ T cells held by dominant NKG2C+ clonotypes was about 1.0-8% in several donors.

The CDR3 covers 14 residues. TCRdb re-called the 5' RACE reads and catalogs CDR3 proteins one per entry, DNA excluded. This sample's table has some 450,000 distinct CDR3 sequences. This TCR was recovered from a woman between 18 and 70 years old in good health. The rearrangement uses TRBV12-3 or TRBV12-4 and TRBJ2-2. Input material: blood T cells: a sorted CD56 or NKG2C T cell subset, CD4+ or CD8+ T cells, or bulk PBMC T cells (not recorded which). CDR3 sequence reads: CASSFRAVAGELFF.